This paragraph covers one T cell receptor beta chain sequence. Its matching antigen is unknown. This record belongs to a study of T-cell memory formation after mild COVID-19. On the study more broadly: Clusters of TCRs were largely donor specific.

The CDR3 sequence is 16 residues long. In germline, CDR1 is SGHAT, CDR2 FQNNGV. V was pared by 4 bases and J by 6 bases, with 19 bases between. Study-wide results and limits: Whereas later expanders leaned CD4+, clones contracting day 15 to 85 showed a balanced CD4/CD8 makeup. CD4+ clones that contracted lay mainly in CM and EM; CD8+ ones lay in EMRA.

One entry per CDR3 protein, called by TCRdb with MiXCR from the 5' RACE reads. The sample holds hundreds of thousands of distinct CDR3 sequences, less than 20% seen once. The clonotype comes from a young man who had mild COVID-19 (a few samples of this study predate the infection). Cell type and time point are not known. The source material was PBMCs or a T cell subset sorted from them (not recorded which). V usage is TRBV11-2 and J usage is TRBJ1-5; D possibly corresponds to TRBD1 (6 bases). Here the CDR3 reads CASSSLTGGGAQPQHF. Here the CDR3 DNA reads TGTGCCAGCAGCTCCTTGACAGGAGGTGGTGCTCAGCCCCAGCATTTT.